These T cell receptor beta chains were read from a single sample in a study of identical twins. TCRdb independently ran MiXCR on the 5' RACE reads; one entry per CDR3 protein. In the table there are about 150,000 distinct CDR3 sequences, 3% to 4.5% of which are singletons. Sequenced: memory T cells sorted from blood. The receptors were sampled from a man aged 18 to 29 in good health. Each CDR3 is given with its conserved first and last residue. The D gene is left open where the match is weak. The listing skips clone size in some rows; elsewhere it reads once, few, many or a size class.

abundance	v_gene	d_gene	j_gene	len	CDR3nt	CDR3aa
many	TRBV7-8	NA	TRBJ2-7	15	TGTGCCAGCAGCCCCCCCACAGGGTTTTCCTACGAGCAGTACTTC	CASSPPTGFSYEQYF
NA	TRBV7-7	NA	TRBJ1-1	14	TGTGCCAGCAGCTTAGCAGGACAGCACACTGAAGCTTTCTTT	CASSLAGQHTEAFF
many	TRBV5-1	NA	TRBJ2-7	12	TGCGCCAGCAGCTTCGACCGCCTCGAGCAGTACTTC	CASSFDRLEQYF
many	TRBV20-1	NA	TRBJ2-7	14	TGCAGTGCTAGAGATATTATCCAGTCCTACGAGCAGTACTTC	CSARDIIQSYEQYF
many	TRBV7-9	NA	TRBJ2-1	14	TGTGCCAGCAGCTTGACCGTTAGTCACAATGAGCAGTTCTTC	CASSLTVSHNEQFF
many	TRBV20-1	TRBD2	TRBJ2-5	15	TGCAGTGCCCAGGGGCTAGCGGGGGCCCAAGAGACCCAGTACTTC	CSAQGLAGAQETQYF
many	TRBV20-1	NA	TRBJ1-2	14	TGCAGTGCTAGAGGTACAGGATCGGCGGGAGGCTACACCTTC	CSARGTGSAGGYTF
many	TRBV7-8	NA	TRBJ1-1	16	TGTGCCAGCAGCCCAATAAGGGGGGGCAGGAACACTGAAGCTTTCTTT	CASSPIRGGRNTEAFF
many	TRBV27	NA	TRBJ1-1	14	TGTGCCAGCAGTCCCAGAACGGGTGCCACTGAAGCTTTCTTT	CASSPRTGATEAFF
few	TRBV20-1	NA	TRBJ2-1	16	TGCAGTGCTAGAGATGGAGTTGGGGGAGTGTACAATGAGCAGTTCTTC	CSARDGVGGVYNEQFF
many	TRBV4-2	TRBD1	TRBJ1-2	15	TGTGCCAGCACCCCGGGACAGGAGGTAACATATGGCTACACCTTC	CASTPGQEVTYGYTF
many	TRBV4-2	TRBD1	TRBJ2-3	16	TGTGCCAGCAGCCAACGTGGGACAGGGGGGGAGGATACGCAGTATTTT	CASSQRGTGGEDTQYF
many	TRBV29-1	NA	TRBJ2-2	11	TGCAGCGCTGGGAACACCGGGGAGCTGTTTTTT	CSAGNTGELFF
many	TRBV4-2	NA	TRBJ2-3	14	TGTGCCAGCAGCCAATTGGTGGGGGAGGATACGCAGTATTTT	CASSQLVGEDTQYF
many	TRBV7-2	TRBD1	TRBJ1-3	17	TGTGCCAGCAGCGTAGCCGGGACAGGATACTCTGGAAACACCATATATTTT	CASSVAGTGYSGNTIYF
many	TRBV7-9	NA	TRBJ2-3	13	TGTGCCAGCAGCTTAGGTACAGCAGATACGCAGTATTTT	CASSLGTADTQYF
many	TRBV7-9	NA	TRBJ1-2	14	TGTGCCAGCGCCTCCATGACAGGAAACTATGGCTACACCTTC	CASASMTGNYGYTF
NA	TRBV6-5	TRBD1	TRBJ1-6	18	TGTGCCAGCAGTATCTCGATGCCGGGACAGGGGGCAGCTTCACCCCTCCACTTT	CASSISMPGQGAASPLHF
many	TRBV7-9	NA	TRBJ1-2	16	TGTGCCAGCAGCTTAGTCGGTGGGGCGGCCCGCTATGGCTACACCTTC	CASSLVGGAARYGYTF
many	TRBV19	NA	TRBJ2-1	14	TGTGCCAGTACTCGGAGTAGCGGCAACAATGAGCAGTTCTTC	CASTRSSGNNEQFF
many	TRBV13	NA	TRBJ1-1	16	TGTGCCAGCAGCTTACGGGAGCTCAGGGAGACCACTGAAGCTTTCTTT	CASSLRELRETTEAFF
many	TRBV29-1	NA	TRBJ1-2	14	TGCAGCGTTGAAAATCCCGGGGTAGTTTGGGGCTACACCTTC	CSVENPGVVWGYTF
many	TRBV28	TRBD1	TRBJ2-7	15	TGTGCCAGCAGTTTACGGACAGGTTGGGCCTACGAGCAGTACTTC	CASSLRTGWAYEQYF
many	TRBV15	TRBD2	TRBJ2-1	17	TGTGCCACCAGCACCGGGACGCTAGCGGGAGGACGGAATGAGCAGTTCTTC	CATSTGTLAGGRNEQFF
many	TRBV20-1	NA	TRBJ2-1	15	TGCAGTGCTACGCTTGGACTAGGGGGTCTCAATGAGCAGTTCTTC	CSATLGLGGLNEQFF
many	TRBV20-1	TRBD2	TRBJ2-7	16	TGCAGTGCTACCGGACTAGCGGGAGAAGAGTCCTACGAGCAGTACTTC	CSATGLAGEESYEQYF
many	TRBV20-1	TRBD2	TRBJ2-3	16	TGCAGTGTCTCGATCTTACGGGAGGGCCGGGTAGATACGCAGTATTTT	CSVSILREGRVDTQYF
many	TRBV20-1	TRBD1	TRBJ1-2	13	TGCAGTGCCCCGGGACAGGGGAACTATGGCTACACCTTC	CSAPGQGNYGYTF
many	TRBV11-2	NA	TRBJ2-5	16	TGTGCCAGCAAACTAGGGGGGCCGGGTGCGAAAGAGACCCAGTACTTC	CASKLGGPGAKETQYF
few	TRBV30	TRBD1	TRBJ1-4	13	TGTGCCTGGAGTTTAGGGGGCAGAGAAAAACTGTTTTTT	CAWSLGGREKLFF
many	TRBV7-2	NA	TRBJ2-3	16	TGTGCCAGCAGCTTGACCCAAGGTGCGGGCACAGATACGCAGTATTTT	CASSLTQGAGTDTQYF
many	TRBV5-5	NA	TRBJ2-5	15	TGTGCCAGCAGCTTGCTTCTACGCGACCCAGGGACCCAGTACTTC	CASSLLLRDPGTQYF
many	TRBV7-9	NA	TRBJ2-5	14	TGTGCCAGCAGCTTTCGACAAGGACAAGAGACCCAGTACTTC	CASSFRQGQETQYF
NA	TRBV3-1	TRBD2	TRBJ2-1	15	TGTGCCAGCAGCCTCGCGGGGGGCAAGTTCAATGAGCAGTTCTTC	CASSLAGGKFNEQFF
many	TRBV7-9	TRBD1	TRBJ2-7	13	TGTGCCAGCAGCCGACAGGGTTACTACGAGCAGTACTTC	CASSRQGYYEQYF
NA	TRBV5-1	TRBD1	TRBJ2-1	13	TGCGCCAGCAGCCAGACAGGGAGCAATGAGCAGTTCTTC	CASSQTGSNEQFF
many	TRBV7-2	TRBD1	TRBJ2-4	17	TGTGCCAGCAGCTTAGTAGGGACAGGGCTGGGGCAAAACATTCAGTACTTC	CASSLVGTGLGQNIQYF
few	TRBV7-9	NA	TRBJ2-1	13	TGTGCCAAGGGGAGAGGTGTTTACAATGAGCAGTTCTTC	CAKGRGVYNEQFF
few	TRBV30	NA	TRBJ1-5	13	TGTGCCTGGAGTACAGGACTAAATCAGCCCCAGCATTTT	CAWSTGLNQPQHF
many	TRBV16	NA	TRBJ2-1	11	TGTGCCAGCAGCCAGCTGGATGAGCAGTTCTTC	CASSQLDEQFF
many	TRBV5-6	NA	TRBJ1-1	16	TGTGCCAGCAGCGGTGGGGTGGCCCCTGGGGCCACTGAAGCTTTCTTT	CASSGGVAPGATEAFF
many	TRBV20-1	TRBD2	TRBJ2-7	17	TGCAGTGCTAGCGGGTACAGCGGGAGGGCCCACCCCTACGAGCAGTACTTC	CSASGYSGRAHPYEQYF
many	TRBV4-2	NA	TRBJ2-1	16	TGTGCCAGCAGCCAAGATCCAGGGATGATGGCGAATGAGCAGTTCTTC	CASSQDPGMMANEQFF
many	TRBV9	NA	TRBJ2-7	13	TGTGCCAGCAGCCCCGCAGCTACCTACGAGCAGTACTTC	CASSPAATYEQYF